This TCR beta chain was recorded in a study of CD8+CD57+ T cells in acquired aplastic anemia. The wider study: Recorded DNA amounts for sorted CD4+ and CD8+ cells had an average of 3.2 ug. Findings and limits, study-wide: Overlapping CD8+ CDR3 repertoires of patients and controls contained some 30 shared sequences.

In regard to this clonotype: Its antigen remains unknown.

TCR beta VDJ and CDR3 profiling used genomic DNA as template. MiXCR, applied by TCRdb to the reads, yields one record per CDR3 protein. The table lists some 410,000 distinct CDR3 sequences, about two thirds of them singletons. The length of the CDR3 is 15 residues. V lost 0 bases and J 8 bases, leaving 15 bases between the germline ends. CDR1 is SGDLS, CDR2 YYNGEE, per germline. The chain couples TRBV9 to TRBJ2-1, with D perhaps given as TRBD1 or TRBD2 (6 bases each). Material: sorted CD4+, CD8+, or CD8+CD57+ T cells (not recorded which) from PBMCs. This receptor was obtained from a human donor in good health, serving as a control. The CDR3 DNA is TGTGCCAGCAGCGTAGCCAGTACGGGGGCCGATGAGCAGTTCTTC. It encodes CASSVASTGADEQFF.